The sequence of this TCR beta chain was determined in a study of blood T cell repertoires in COVID-19. Some clones are missing from TCRdb's copy, which holds only in-frame ones; the method was immunoSEQ multiplex PCR. Of nearly 95,000 clones in the sample, about 77% were seen once. V dropped 0 bases and J dropped 4; count of bases not matched to a gene: 5. CDR1 and CDR2 from the germline V gene are SNHLY and FYNNEI. CDR3 length equals 16 residues. The genes are TRBV2 and TRBJ2-2; 7 nucleotides line up with TRBD1. What was sequenced was peripheral blood. The sequence came from a human donor in a cohort sampled during active COVID-19. CDR3 protein: CASSEALQGLTGELFF. The CDR3 DNA reads TGTGCCAGCAGTGAAGCCCTACAGGGGCTCACCGGGGAGCTGTTTTTT.